Sequencing of this T cell receptor beta chain was carried out in a study of T cell responses to AZD1222 COVID-19 vaccine. This clone was detected once. Only in-frame clones appear in the TCRdb table, and some are missing; sequencing was by immunoSEQ multiplex PCR. The table has 95,000 to 150,000 clones, around 87% seen once. The sample consisted of peripheral blood, taken on day 0 of AZD1222 vaccination. The sequence came from an adult in good health.

Here the CDR3 DNA reads TGTGCCAGTAGCCGCCTACAAACCGGGACAGGGGGAAAGCAGTACTTC. Protein sequence: CASSRLQTGTGGKQYF. The rearrangement uses TRBV19 and TRBJ2-7; 11 bases are a match to TRBD1. Germline loops: CDR1 LNHDA, CDR2 SQIVND (reference sequence). V lost 6 bases, J lost 8 bases, and 15 bases stayed unmatched. The CDR3 consists of 16 residues.